This entry concerns a single T cell receptor beta chain. Its antigen is as yet unknown. This specimen belongs to a study of T cell responses to AZD1222 COVID-19 vaccine. Regarding the study as a whole: After the peak T cell response, and only then, were repertoires sampled.

V lost 3 bases and J 8 bases, leaving 10 bases between the germline ends. The CDR3 is made up of 12 amino acids. Germline V gene lookup returns CDR1 SGHAT and CDR2 FQNNGV. Sequencing used immunoSEQ multiplex PCR; TCRdb keeps in-frame clones, though not all of them. This table has around 99,000 clones, approximately 89% appearing once. This TCR was recovered from an adult who received the AZD1222 COVID-19 vaccine. The specimen was peripheral blood, collected 28 days after the second AZD1222 dose. The chain combines TRBV11-2 with TRBJ1-2, with TRBD1 as a possible D gene (5 bases). The CDR3 sequence: CASSFEGRGYTF. For the CDR3, the DNA is TGTGCCAGCAGCTTCGAGGGACGGGGCTACACCTTC.